These T cell receptor beta chains were read from a single sample in a study of PD-L1 blockade in urothelial cancer. Clones were read by immunoSEQ multiplex PCR, and TCRdb kept only the in-frame ones, dropping some. Counted here are 35,000 to 50,000 clones, 80% occurring once; the ten biggest clones make up about 17%. The material sequenced was PBMCs, taken around atezolizumab (anti-PD-L1) treatment. The receptors shown here come from a man aged 55 to 70 with urothelial cancer. The CDR3 runs from the conserved cysteine through the conserved F or W. The D gene is left open where the match is weak. Not every row has a clone size; where given, it reads once, few, many or a size class.

abundance	j_gene	v_gene	d_gene	CDR3nt	CDR3aa
.	TRBJ2-3	TRBV5-1	TRBD2	TGCGCCAGCAGCTTGGCGGGTAGCGGGGGGCCACGCACAGATACGCAGTATTTT	CASSLAGSGGPRTDTQYF
.	TRBJ1-3	TRBV28	.	TGTGCCAGCAGTCCCAGGGGAGCTGGTGGAAACACCATATATTTT	CASSPRGAGGNTIYF
.	TRBJ2-7	TRBV28	.	TGTGCCAGCAGGACTACATACGAGCAGTACTTC	CASRTTYEQYF
.	TRBJ1-1	TRBV11-2	.	TGTGCCAGCAGCCTCCGGCCAGGGAGGGTGGCCCGGAGAGCCACTGAAGCTTTCTTT	CASSLRPGRVARRATEAFF
.	TRBJ2-5	TRBV2	TRBD2	TGTGCCAGCAGTGAGGGAAATGGCGGGGGGGGGCAAGAGACCCAGTACTTC	CASSEGNGGGGQETQYF
.	TRBJ1-2	TRBV20-1	.	TGCAGTGCTAGGGAGTATGGCTACACCTTC	CSAREYGYTF
few	TRBJ2-7	TRBV4-3	.	TGCGCCAGCACCCCCAAGATCGGGGACGAGCAGTACTTC	CASTPKIGDEQYF
.	TRBJ2-5	TRBV19	.	TGTGCCAGCAGACAGGTGGGGCAAGAGACCCAGTACTTC	CASRQVGQETQYF
.	TRBJ2-5	TRBV4-1	.	TGCGCCAGCAGCCAGGGGGACTCCGGTACTACCTCGGGGGAGACCCAGTACTTC	CASSQGDSGTTSGETQYF
.	TRBJ2-1	TRBV15	TRBD2	TGTGCCACCAGCCCCGGGACTAGTGGAAATGAGCAGTTCTTC	CATSPGTSGNEQFF
.	TRBJ2-1	TRBV14	.	TGTGCCAGCAGCCAAAATAGGCTAGATGTCCCCAATGAGCAGTTCTTC	CASSQNRLDVPNEQFF
.	TRBJ2-3	TRBV7-8	TRBD1	TGTGCCAGCAGCTTAGTAGTAGCACAGGGGGCGGGGGATACGCAGTATTTT	CASSLVVAQGAGDTQYF
.	TRBJ1-5	TRBV11-2	TRBD1	TGTGCCAGCAGCTTAGGACAGGGGGCTCTCAATCAGCCCCAGCATTTT	CASSLGQGALNQPQHF
.	TRBJ2-7	TRBV4-2	TRBD2	TGTGCCAGCAGTCCCTCGCCAACTTCTAGCGGGAGGGGATACGAGCAGTACTTC	CASSPSPTSSGRGYEQYF
.	TRBJ1-5	TRBV5-6	.	TGTGCCAGCAGCTTGCCGGGGCAGCCCCAGCATTTT	CASSLPGQPQHF
.	TRBJ2-1	TRBV5-1	TRBD2	TGCGCCAGCAGCTTGGGCCTTCGCGGGGGAAACAATGAGCAGTTCTTC	CASSLGLRGGNNEQFF
.	TRBJ2-7	TRBV2	TRBD2	TGTGCCAGCAAGCCGCAGCGGGGGACTAACCTATACGAGCAGTACTTC	CASKPQRGTNLYEQYF
.	TRBJ1-1	TRBV28	.	TGTGCCAGCAGGGGACTTGGGAACACTGAAGCTTTCTTT	CASRGLGNTEAFF
once	TRBJ1-1	TRBV19	TRBD1	TGTGCCAGTAGTGTTACGACAGGGGTAGACACTGAAGCTTTCTTT	CASSVTTGVDTEAFF
.	TRBJ1-1	TRBV27	.	TGTGCCAGCAGTCGGGGGGCGAGAACTGAAGCTTTCTTT	CASSRGARTEAFF
.	TRBJ2-2	TRBV7-2	TRBD1	TGTGCCAGCAGCTCCTTTGGGACAGGGAACACCGGGGAGCTGTTTTTT	CASSSFGTGNTGELFF
few	TRBJ1-4	TRBV19	.	TGTGCCAGTAGTATCGGATGGAGTTCTAATGAAAAACTGTTTTTT	CASSIGWSSNEKLFF
.	TRBJ1-2	TRBV21-1	.	TGTGCCAGCAAACTGAACTATGGCTACACCTTC	CASKLNYGYTF
.	TRBJ2-6	TRBV28	.	TGTGCCAGCAGTCCGCAGGGCAGTGGGGCCAACGTCCTGACTTTC	CASSPQGSGANVLTF
few	TRBJ1-5	TRBV6-6	TRBD1	TGTGCCAGCAGTTACCCCGGGACAGGCAATCAGCCCCAGCATTTT	CASSYPGTGNQPQHF
.	TRBJ2-1	TRBV5-4	TRBD2	TGTGCCAGCAGCCAGACTAGCGGAAACTCCTACAATGAGCAGTTCTTC	CASSQTSGNSYNEQFF
.	TRBJ2-7	TRBV7-2	TRBD1	TGTGCCAGCAGCTTTGGGACAGGGTACGAGCAGTACTTC	CASSFGTGYEQYF
.	TRBJ2-7	TRBV14	.	TGTGCCAGCAGCCGCCGACGGGGCTCCTACGAGCAGTACTTC	CASSRRRGSYEQYF
.	TRBJ1-2	TRBV7-9	TRBD1	TGTGCCAGCAGCTCCCCGGCCGGGACAGCCATAGGAAGCTACACCTTC	CASSSPAGTAIGSYTF
.	TRBJ1-3	TRBV30	TRBD1	TGTGCCTGGCGACAGGGCCTGTACTCTGGAAACACCATATATTTT	CAWRQGLYSGNTIYF
few	TRBJ1-1	TRBV2	TRBD1	TGTGCCAGCAGTGAATCTCGATTGGCAGGGGGAGACACTGAAGCTTTCTTT	CASSESRLAGGDTEAFF
.	TRBJ2-3	TRBV6-4	.	TGTGCCAGCAGTGACTCGATAGCAGATACGCAGTATTTT	CASSDSIADTQYF
.	TRBJ2-1	TRBV27	.	TGTGCCAGCAGTCGGCCGTTCACTAACGACAATGAGCAGTTCTTC	CASSRPFTNDNEQFF
.	TRBJ1-3	TRBV28	.	TGTGCCAGCAGTTTAGGGCTCAACACCATATATTTT	CASSLGLNTIYF
once	TRBJ2-7	TRBV5-1	.	TGCGCCAGCAGCTTGGCCCAACAGGGATACGAGCAGTACTTC	CASSLAQQGYEQYF
.	TRBJ1-2	TRBV29-1	.	TGCCAAGTCGGGGGTTCTAACTATGGCTACACCTTC	CQVGGSNYGYTF
many	TRBJ2-5	TRBV7-7	.	TGTGCTAGCAGCTTAGCTGGCGGGGCAAACCAAGAGACCCAGTACTTC	CASSLAGGANQETQYF
.	TRBJ1-4	TRBV5-6	.	TGTGCCAGCAGCCCCGAATGGGGGACTGGGGAAAAACTGTTTTTT	CASSPEWGTGEKLFF
.	TRBJ2-6	TRBV19	.	TGTGCCAGTAGTCAGGAAGCCTCTGGGGCCAACGTCCTGACTTTC	CASSQEASGANVLTF
few	TRBJ1-2	TRBV11-2	TRBD1	TGTGCCAGCAGCACTTTACCGGGACAGGCAAATGAAGGCTACACCTTC	CASSTLPGQANEGYTF
.	TRBJ2-1	TRBV11-2	.	TGTGCCAGCAGCTTAGATCTAGCTCACGAGCAGTTCTTC	CASSLDLAHEQFF
.	TRBJ2-3	TRBV11-2	.	TGTGCCAGCAGCCCGAGGGGGACGAGCACAGATACGCAGTATTTT	CASSPRGTSTDTQYF
.	TRBJ2-5	TRBV7-2	TRBD2	TGTGCCAGCAGCTTAGACCCCTTGGGCGGGGGGAAGGAGACCCAGTACTTC	CASSLDPLGGGKETQYF
.	TRBJ1-6	TRBV9	TRBD1	TGTGCCAGCAGAGGGGGCCTGGGCTATAATTCACCCCTCCACTTT	CASRGGLGYNSPLHF
.	TRBJ1-2	TRBV28	TRBD1	TGTGCCAGCAGTTCCGCGTCGACAGGGGGCCATGGCTACACCTTC	CASSSASTGGHGYTF
.	TRBJ2-7	TRBV7-2	TRBD1	TGTGCCAGCAGCCCCACCCACCGACAGGGCTACGAGCAGTACTTC	CASSPTHRQGYEQYF
.	TRBJ1-5	TRBV4-1	TRBD1	TGCGCCAGCAGCCGCGCCTCGTCGGACAGGCATCAGCCCCAGCATTTT	CASSRASSDRHQPQHF
.	TRBJ2-1	TRBV11-2	TRBD2	TGTGCCAGCACCCGCCAGGGAGGGAATCTCTACAATGAGCAGTTCTTC	CASTRQGGNLYNEQFF
.	TRBJ1-2	TRBV29-1	TRBD1	TGCAGCGCTGACAGGGGTCAATATGGCTACACCTTC	CSADRGQYGYTF
.	TRBJ1-5	TRBV5-1	.	TGCGCCAGCAGCCCGCAGCCCCAGCATTTT	CASSPQPQHF
.	TRBJ2-1	TRBV7-6	TRBD2	TGTGCCAGCAGCCCGCAAGCTAGCGGCAATGAGCAGTTCTTC	CASSPQASGNEQFF
.	TRBJ2-5	TRBV29-1	.	TGCAGCGTTGAAAACAGCTCCTCGGTAGAGACCCAGTACTTC	CSVENSSSVETQYF
few	TRBJ1-1	TRBV5-1	.	TGCGCCAGCAGCTCCGGGACACCCAACACTGAAGCTTTCTTT	CASSSGTPNTEAFF